One sample yielded the 5 T cell receptor beta chains listed below, sequenced in a study of cytomegalovirus exposure and HLA in healthy donors. PCR primers comprised 60 Vbeta and 13 Jbeta primers. Repertoires were generated with immunoSEQ multiplex PCR, while TCRdb's copy carries only in-frame clones and drops some. This sample yields some 200,000 clones, of which 80% to 90% are seen a single time; over 0.95% belongs to the top ten. The sequencing input was PBMCs. The receptors were gathered from a woman under 30 in good health and CMV-seronegative.

The rearrangement links TRBV7-9 to TRBJ2-7, with TRBD1 as a possible D gene (5 bases). Germline values: CDR1 SEHNR, CDR2 FQNEAQ (reference sequence). The CDR3 is 12 amino acids. Trimming cost V 5 bases and J 8 bases, with 13 bases left between them. CDR3 loop: CASSAFWGQQYF. DNA of the CDR3: TGTGCCAGCAGCGCTTTTTGGGGCCAGCAGTACTTC.

This clone was seen more than once but under ten times. The chain is built from TRBV15 and TRBJ1-2; D is perhaps TRBD1 (6 bases). Germline V gene lookup returns CDR1 LNHNV and CDR2 YYDKDF (reference sequence). The CDR3 extends over 13 amino acids. Trimming took 5 bases from V and 8 from J, leaving 15 bases between them. The DNA of the CDR3 is TGTGCCACCAGCTGGAAAGAGGGGGTGGGCTACACCTTC. Translated, it gives CATSWKEGVGYTF.

V usage is TRBV5-1 and J usage is TRBJ2-1, with TRBD2 identical over 12 bases. V dropped 0 bases and J dropped 2; count of bases not matched to a gene: 3. The V gene's germline CDR1 is SGHRS and CDR2 YFSETQ. CDR3 length equals 17 residues. CDR3 in DNA: TGCGCCAGCAGCTTGGGACTAGCGGGAGAGACCTACAATGAGCAGTTCTTC. It encodes CASSLGLAGETYNEQFF.

CDR3 in DNA: TGTGCCAGCAGCTCCGGACTAGCGGGCACCGGGGAGCTGTTTTTT. It specifies CASSSGLAGTGELFF. The chain carries TRBV7-3 and TRBJ2-2; 11 bases line up with TRBD2. There are 15 residues in the CDR3. The V segment lost 4 bases and the J segment 4 bases; nucleotides outside the gene matches: 2. Germline CDR1 SGHTA, CDR2 FQGTGA.

The chain employs TRBV10-3 and TRBJ2-7; 9 bases line up with TRBD2. The germline CDR1 and CDR2 sequences are ENHRY and SYGVKD. Germline trimming cut 3 bases from V and 0 bases from J; bases unmatched to any gene: 3. CDR3 length equals 15 residues. This CDR3 reads CAISDILAGSYEQYF. The CDR3, as DNA: TGTGCCATCAGTGATATACTAGCGGGCTCCTACGAGCAGTACTTC.